A single sample is the source of the 21 T cell receptor beta chains below, sequenced in a study of OX40 agonist ivuxolimab in advanced cancers. Libraries were prepared through the immunoSEQ multiplex PCR assay. TCRdb mirrors the immuneACCESS table, restricted to in-frame sequences. Some clones are absent from its copies; in checked studies, under half trace to an unresolved V gene, and the reason for the others is unknown. The sample data list some 46,000 clones, and roughly 94% of these were observed just once. The biggest ten clones account for approximately 11% of the sample. Material: CD4+ or CD8+ T cells sorted from blood, obtained in a trial of the OX40 agonist ivuxolimab. Source of these receptors: an adult with an advanced solid tumor such as melanoma, head and neck, liver or kidney cancer.

DNA for the CDR3: TGTGCCAGCAGCCCGGAGCGGGACCTTCCGATGGAGCTGTTTTTT. Protein product: CASSPERDLPMELFF. This chain connects TRBV5-4 to TRBJ2-2, with 7 bases identical to TRBD2. The V gene's germline CDR1 is SGHNT and CDR2 YYREEE (reference sequence). J gave up 10 bases and V 4 bases, and 13 bases lay outside the gene matches. The length of the CDR3 is 15 residues.

V usage is TRBV30 and J usage is TRBJ2-5; D uncertain. This CDR3 region has 15 residues. With 0 bases removed from V and 2 bases from J, the gap between germline ends came to 13 bases. Looked up from germline, CDR1 is GTSNPN and CDR2 is SVGIG (reference sequence). The CDR3 DNA sequence: TGTGCCTGGAGTGTATGGGCAGGAAGACAAGAGACCCAGTACTTC. Protein sequence: CAWSVWAGRQETQYF.

The V call is TRBV14, the J call TRBJ1-1; 9 bases match TRBD1. The CDR3 contains 18 residues. V shed 1 base, J shed 1 base, and the junction held 10 bases outside the gene matches. Germline CDR1 and CDR2: SGHDN and FVKESK. The CDR3 DNA is TGTGCCAGCAGCCAAGCGGGACAGGGCAAAATTGGGAACACTGAAGCTTTCTTT. Protein: CASSQAGQGKIGNTEAFF.

The J gene is TRBJ2-5, the V gene TRBV27; 7 nucleotides line up with TRBD1. CDR1 and CDR2 from the germline V gene are MNHEY and SMNVEV (reference sequence). The CDR3 has 13 amino acids. V lost 8 bases, J lost 7 bases, and 10 bases stayed unmatched. The CDR3 DNA sequence: TGTGCCAGCGGACCCGGGACAGTCGCGACCCAGTACTTC. This gives the protein CASGPGTVATQYF.

V gene TRBV30 combines with J gene TRBJ2-1; D may be TRBD2 (6 bases). The germline CDR1 and CDR2 sequences are GTSNPN and SVGIG (reference sequence). Trimming removed 1 base from V and 9 bases from J, with 10 bases in between. This CDR3 has 12 amino acids. Here the CDR3 DNA reads TGTGCCTGGAGTGGTAGAGCGGGTGAGCAGTTCTTC. Translated, it gives CAWSGRAGEQFF.

V is TRBV28 and J is TRBJ2-7; the D is unclear. The V end was cut by 6 bases, the J end by 2 bases, with 20 bases between. Germline V gene data show CDR1 as MDHEN and CDR2 as SYDVKM. The CDR3 covers 16 residues. The CDR3 is CASSPARNRNPYEQYF. CDR3 bases: TGTGCCAGCAGCCCGGCTCGAAACAGAAACCCCTACGAGCAGTACTTC.

This chain links TRBV2 with TRBJ1-5; 10 bases map to TRBD1. The ends lost 5 bases at V and 1 base at J; junction bases unmatched: 2. The CDR3 has 15 residues. CDR1 is SNHLY and CDR2 is FYNNEI in the germline V gene. CDR3 amino acids: CASSRQGASNQPQHF. In DNA form, the CDR3 reads TGTGCCAGCAGTAGACAGGGGGCAAGCAATCAGCCCCAGCATTTT.

CDR3 residues: CASSQGLIGAYEQYF. CDR3 DNA sequence: TGCGCCAGCAGCCAGGGCTTAATAGGGGCCTACGAGCAGTACTTC. This sequence joins TRBV4-1 and TRBJ2-7; perhaps TRBD1 as D (5 bases). V was cut by 3 bases and J by 2 bases, with 14 bases left in between. Germline V CDR1 and CDR2: MGHRA, YSYEKL. The CDR3 loop spans 15 amino acids.

The gene calls are TRBV10-3 and TRBJ1-1; tentative D call: TRBD1 (5 bases). The CDR3 runs to 13 residues. The germline V and J ends were trimmed by 6 bases and 0 bases, with 8 bases remaining between them. Germline V gene lookup returns CDR1 ENHRY and CDR2 SYGVKD. CDR3 sequence reads: CAISQTVNTEAFF. The CDR3 DNA reads TGTGCCATCAGCCAGACAGTGAACACTGAAGCTTTCTTT.

The chain joins TRBV28 to TRBJ2-5, with D possibly being TRBD1 or TRBD2 (6 bases each). V was pared by 3 bases and J by 5 bases, with 19 bases between. CDR1 MDHEN and CDR2 SYDVKM come from the germline V gene. The CDR3 covers 16 residues. The CDR3 reads CASSLALSGAGETQYF. The CDR3 coding sequence is TGTGCCAGCAGTTTGGCTTTGTCAGGGGCGGGGGAGACCCAGTACTTC.

The rearrangement uses TRBV9 and TRBJ2-7, with D possibly TRBD1 on 5 matching bases. V lost 0 bases to trimming and J lost 2 bases, with 12 bases between them. CDR3 size: 15 residues. Germline CDR1 SGDLS, CDR2 YYNGEE. The CDR3 DNA is TGTGCCAGCAGCGTAGCGACAGCCCTCCCCTACGAGCAGTACTTC. Protein sequence: CASSVATALPYEQYF.

The rearrangement links TRBV21-1 to TRBJ2-1; the table calls TRBD1, which could not be checked here. TRBV21-1 corresponds to a pseudogene. CDR3 size: 14 residues. The CDR3 nucleotides read TGTGCCAGCTTGGACAGGGGCCCTTACAATGAGCAGTTCTTC. Translation: CASLDRGPYNEQFF.

The chain is built from TRBV29-1 and TRBJ2-1; 11 bases are a match to TRBD2. Per the germline V gene, CDR1 is SQVTM and CDR2 is ANQGSEA. CDR3 size: 15 residues. After removal of 6 bases from V and 8 bases from J, the junction contained 12 bases not matched to a gene. DNA for the CDR3: TGCAGCGTATTGTCGTTACTAGCGGGAGCGGATGAGCAGTTCTTC. This encodes CSVLSLLAGADEQFF.

The chain carries TRBV9 and TRBJ1-2; D uncertain. The CDR3 has 14 amino acids. V was cut by 4 bases and J by 4 bases, with 14 bases left in between. Per germline, CDR1 SGDLS and CDR2 YYNGEE. In DNA, the CDR3 is TGTGCCAGCAGCCCCTTGATAGGGCCCTATGGCTACACCTTC. This translates into CASSPLIGPYGYTF.

The J gene is TRBJ2-7, the V gene TRBV4-3; 8 nucleotides match TRBD1. This CDR3 has 15 residues. Germline assignment: CDR1 LGHNA and CDR2 YSLEER. V lost 3 bases and J lost 3; bases outside the gene matches: 7. The CDR3: CASSQRTGTGYEQYF. The CDR3 DNA follows: TGCGCCAGCAGCCAGCGGACAGGGACCGGCTACGAGCAGTACTTC.

The chain carries TRBV7-2 and TRBJ1-2; D ambiguous. CDR1 is SGHTA, CDR2 FQGNSA, per germline. The V end lost 2 bases, the J end lost 1 base, and 17 bases lay between the germline ends. The length of the CDR3 is 17 residues. In DNA form, the CDR3 reads TGTGCCAGCAGCTTACGGGAGACCGTTACCATTAACTATGGCTACACCTTC. This translates into CASSLRETVTINYGYTF.

The chain has TRBV7-9 and TRBJ2-7; D is uncertain. This CDR3 has 14 residues. From germline, CDR1 is SEHNR and CDR2 FQNEAQ (reference sequence). Trimming removed 7 bases from V and 7 bases from J, with 20 bases in between. Written as DNA, the CDR3 is TGTGCCAGCACCCGTCTCCGAGAGCCCCGGGAGCAGTACTTC. Translated: CASTRLREPREQYF.

This clone was seen a single time. The rearrangement uses TRBV6-1 and TRBJ1-4; D gene ambiguous. Between the trimmed V and J ends, which lost 4 bases and 7 bases, there was a span of 13 bases. Germline V lookup: CDR1 MNHNS, CDR2 SASEGT. The CDR3 has 14 residues. The CDR3 DNA reads as TGTGCCAGCAGTGCCCCCTCCTGGGGTGAAAAACTGTTTTTT. Its translation: CASSAPSWGEKLFF.

The genes are TRBV7-9 and TRBJ2-6; 7 bases align to TRBD1. V was clipped by 10 bases and J by 2 bases; unmatched bases: 5. The CDR3 contains 14 residues. Germline lookup yields CDR1 SEHNR and CDR2 FQNEAQ (reference sequence). The CDR3 sequence is CANEDRAGANVLTF. The CDR3 DNA sequence: TGTGCCAACGAAGACAGGGCTGGGGCCAACGTCCTGACTTTC.

V usage is TRBV29-1 and J usage is TRBJ1-2; D may be TRBD1 (6 bases). CDR3 length equals 13 residues. In germline, CDR1 is SQVTM, CDR2 ANQGSEA. Trimming took off 3 bases at V and 4 bases at J, with 12 bases between the two ends. The DNA for the CDR3 is TGCAGCGTTGAGGGGGGGGCCCTCTATGGCTACACCTTC. Translating it yields CSVEGGALYGYTF.

The chain couples TRBV29-1 to TRBJ1-1, with D possibly being TRBD1 (5 bases). Trimming took 6 bases from V and 1 from J, leaving 12 bases between them. Germline CDR1 reads SQVTM; CDR2 reads ANQGSEA. The CDR3 runs 13 residues. DNA of the CDR3: TGCAGCGTGGACCGACAGCGGAACACTGAAGCTTTCTTT. Translated, it gives CSVDRQRNTEAFF.